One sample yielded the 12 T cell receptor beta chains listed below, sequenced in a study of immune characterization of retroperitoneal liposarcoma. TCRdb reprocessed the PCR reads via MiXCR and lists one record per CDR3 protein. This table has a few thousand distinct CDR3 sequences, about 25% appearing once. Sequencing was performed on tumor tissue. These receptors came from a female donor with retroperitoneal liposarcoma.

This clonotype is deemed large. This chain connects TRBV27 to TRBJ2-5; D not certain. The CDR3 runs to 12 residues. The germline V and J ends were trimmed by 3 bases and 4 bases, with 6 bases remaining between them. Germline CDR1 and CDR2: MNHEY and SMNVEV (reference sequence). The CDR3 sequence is CASSFVGETQYF. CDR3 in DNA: TGTGCCAGCAGTTTCGTAGGAGAGACCCAGTACTTC.

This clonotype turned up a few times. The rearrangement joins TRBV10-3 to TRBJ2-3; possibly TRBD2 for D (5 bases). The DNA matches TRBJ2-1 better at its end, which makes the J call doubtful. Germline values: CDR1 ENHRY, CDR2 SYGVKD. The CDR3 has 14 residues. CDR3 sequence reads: CAISDHGKSETQFF. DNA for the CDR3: TGTGCCATCAGTGACCACGGGAAGTCGGAGACCCAGTTCTTC.

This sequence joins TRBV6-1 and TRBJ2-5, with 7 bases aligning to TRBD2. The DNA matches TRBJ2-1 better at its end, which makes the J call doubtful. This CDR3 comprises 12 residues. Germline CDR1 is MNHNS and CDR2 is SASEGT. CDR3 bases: TGTGCCACAATGCGGGGGAGAAGCGAGCAGTTCTTC. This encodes CATMRGRSEQFF.

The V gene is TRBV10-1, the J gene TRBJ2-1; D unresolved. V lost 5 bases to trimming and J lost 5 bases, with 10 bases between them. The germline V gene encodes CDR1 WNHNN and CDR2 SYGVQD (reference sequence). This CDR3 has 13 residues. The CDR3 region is CASSLGLNNEQFF. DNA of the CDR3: TGCGCCAGCAGTTTAGGGCTCAACAATGAGCAGTTCTTC.

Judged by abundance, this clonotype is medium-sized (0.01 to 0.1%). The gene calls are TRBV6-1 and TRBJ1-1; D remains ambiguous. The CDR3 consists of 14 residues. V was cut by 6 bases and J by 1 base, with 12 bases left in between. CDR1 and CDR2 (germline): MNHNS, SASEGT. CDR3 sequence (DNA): TGTGCCAGCAGACCGGCCGGACGGAACACTGAAGCTTTCTTT. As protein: CASRPAGRNTEAFF.

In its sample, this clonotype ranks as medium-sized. CDR3 coding DNA: TGTGCCAGCAGCGCACACAGGGGGCGGGATAATGAGCAGTTCTTC. It encodes CASSAHRGRDNEQFF. This chain joins TRBV7-2 and TRBJ2-1; TRBD1 agrees at 9 bases. J was trimmed by 7 bases and V by 5 bases; bases with no gene match: 9. The length of the CDR3 is 15 residues. Germline CDR1 and CDR2: SGHTA and FQGNSA.

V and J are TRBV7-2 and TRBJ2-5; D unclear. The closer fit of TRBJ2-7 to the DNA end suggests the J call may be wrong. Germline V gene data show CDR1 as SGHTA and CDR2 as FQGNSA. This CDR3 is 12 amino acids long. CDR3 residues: CASSLTRYEQYF. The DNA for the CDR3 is TGTGCCAGCAGCTTGACTCGTTACGAGCAGTACTTC.

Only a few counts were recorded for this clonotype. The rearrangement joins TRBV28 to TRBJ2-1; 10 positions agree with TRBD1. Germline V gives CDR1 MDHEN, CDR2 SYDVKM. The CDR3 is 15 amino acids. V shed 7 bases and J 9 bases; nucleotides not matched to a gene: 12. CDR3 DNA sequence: TGTGCCAGCAAGTCTGGGACAGGGGAGTATAGTGAGCAGTTCTTC. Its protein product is CASKSGTGEYSEQFF. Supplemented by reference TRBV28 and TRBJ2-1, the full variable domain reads DVKVTQSSRYLVKRTGEKVFLECVQDMDHENMFWYRQDPGLGLRLIYFSYDVKMKEKGDIPEGYSVSREKKERFSLILESASTNQTSMYLCASKSGTGEYSEQFFGPGTRLTVL.

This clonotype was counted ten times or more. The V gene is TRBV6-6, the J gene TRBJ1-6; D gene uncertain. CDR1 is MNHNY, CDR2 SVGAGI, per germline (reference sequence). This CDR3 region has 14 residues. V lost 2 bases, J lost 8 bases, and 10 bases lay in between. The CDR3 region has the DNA TGTGCCAGCAGTTACCGGGAGGCGGATTCACCCCTCCACTTT. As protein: CASSYREADSPLHF.

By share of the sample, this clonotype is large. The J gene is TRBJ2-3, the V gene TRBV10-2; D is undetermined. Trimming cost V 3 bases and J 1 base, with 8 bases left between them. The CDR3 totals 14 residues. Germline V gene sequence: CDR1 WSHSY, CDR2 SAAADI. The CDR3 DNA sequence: TGCGCCAGCAGTGACCCGATACGCACAGATACGCAGTATTTT. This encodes CASSDPIRTDTQYF.

The DNA of the CDR3 is TGTGCCAGCAGTAGACAGGGTGCATTCGAGACCCAGTACTTC. Translating gives CASSRQGAFETQYF. The rearrangement links TRBV6-1 to TRBJ2-1, with 7 positions matching TRBD1. The J call may be mistaken, given a closer DNA end match to TRBJ2-5. The CDR3 spans 14 residues. From germline, CDR1 is MNHNS and CDR2 SASEGT.

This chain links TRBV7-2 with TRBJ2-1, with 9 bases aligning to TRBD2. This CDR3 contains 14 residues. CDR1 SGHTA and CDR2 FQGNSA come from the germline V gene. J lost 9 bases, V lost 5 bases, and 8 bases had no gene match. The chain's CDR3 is CASSPPGLALEQFF. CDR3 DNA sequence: TGTGCCAGCAGCCCCCCGGGACTAGCTCTTGAGCAGTTCTTC.